This T cell receptor beta chain was profiled in a study of T cells in Graves' hyperthyroidism and ophthalmopathy (dated by TCRdb to between 2018 and 2020). Regarding the study in general: Peripheral blood samples were taken at the time of initial diagnosis, prior to any treatment. A discovery cohort of 95 to 100 patients, 43 with Graves' ophthalmopathy and fewer than 65 with stable Graves' hyperthyroidism, was used to find distinguishing TCR V-J signatures. Prospective prediction of ophthalmopathy was tested in an independent validation cohort of approximately 19 hyperthyroidism patients and some 17 patients who later progressed to ophthalmopathy. For training and testing, the 110 or so patients in the discovery cohort were randomly divided in a 7:3 ratio. Thyroid tissue and blood T-cell repertoires from roughly six Graves' hyperthyroidism patients were also compared in the study. Following sampling, methimazole starting at 30 mg daily was given to hyperthyroidism patients, and high-dose intravenous methylprednisolone was given to ophthalmopathy patients. TCR Vbeta CDR3 sequencing of 135 peripheral blood samples (roughly 41 ophthalmopathy, 75 hyperthyroidism and approximately 17 progressor patients) is reported in the paper. The study at large found these results: In cross-validation, a model built on a 13 V-J signature told ophthalmopathy apart from stable hyperthyroidism with approximately 91% sensitivity and 81% to 82% specificity, and in testing the same model reached 80%/75%. Blood samples also contained most of the expanded thyroid clonotypes (frequency above 0.001), which suggests that blood repertoires may reflect thyroid immune responses. In validation, progression to ophthalmopathy was predicted by the model with more than 65% sensitivity and roughly 76% specificity, a median of approximately 6.5 months before onset. Sample size was not statistically predetermined, and investigators were not blinded to group allocation.

Amplification of TCR beta CDR3 regions was carried out from RNA transcripts. The TCR CDR3 was subjected to a first round of RT-PCR using the HTBI primer set and the Qiagen OneStep RT-PCR kit. The libraries were constructed in a second round of multiplex PCR and then size-selected and purified. Sequencing of the libraries was done on an Illumina HiSeq2000 using paired-end 100 bp reads. The original pipeline was this. SOAPnuke was used to process the raw data, removing reads that contained adapters or uncalled bases, had a mean Phred below 15, or lacked an exact match to the constant primer or identifier. COPE v1.2.5 was used to merge the high-quality paired reads, and each unique nucleotide sequence was defined as a clonotype. MiTCR v1.1 was used to align the clonotypes against IMGT TRBV, TRBD and TRBJ reference segments. The analysis included only V-J combinations with a frequency above 0.0001, which together covered roughly 99% of the repertoires. The TCS score was defined as F50 (clonal expansion) divided by E x V (chaos), with BLOSUM62-based TCRdist calculated between CDR3 peptides within each V-J. Welch's t-statistics and random forest reduced fewer than 600 V-J features to 10 to 15, which were used in a naive Bayes classifier (R e1071). TCRdb ran its own pipeline on the public reads, namely fastp trimming at Q25 and MiXCR clone calling, and kept in-frame beta chains. Identical CDR3 proteins give one entry, which carries the most common genes and DNA. The V and J calls reflect TCRdb's pipeline rather than the authors' work. The sample contains more than 500,000 distinct CDR3 sequences, roughly 16% of them found a single time. The ten largest clones represent 3% to 4% of the sample.

A patient counted as having stable Graves' hyperthyroidism if no progression to ophthalmopathy occurred over 18 months of follow-up. Hyperthyroidism patients were newly diagnosed, with disease duration under 2 months, and aged 18 to 65 years. The study excluded patients with uncontrolled infections, other autoimmune diseases, pregnancy or lactation. Diagnoses relied on clinical symptoms, serum thyroxine and TRAb, thyroid ultrasound and orbital computed tomography. PBMCs were separated from approximately 9.9 ml of fresh peripheral blood using Ficoll-Paque density gradient centrifugation. Trizol reagent was used to extract total RNA, and RNA quality was then checked on an Agilent 2100 Bioanalyzer. Many counts were recorded for this clonotype. There is no known antigen for this receptor. The record has no base qualities; no much larger clone is one base away. Germline trimming amounts to 2 bases on V and 4 bases on J, with 7 as the count of junction bases outside the gene matches. CDR1 is given as SGHDT and CDR2 as YYEEEE, both from the germline V gene. Spanning cysteine to phenylalanine, the CDR3 consists of 15 amino acids. Just CDR3 DNA is preserved here, 45 bases in frame from base 1.

Specimen: blood. The chain is made from TRBV5-6 and TRBJ2-7, with TRBD1 matching 9 junction bases. This TCR derives from a woman between 25 and 40 years old with Graves' hyperthyroidism. The DNA sequence is as follows: TGTGCCAGCAGCTTTTCCGGGACAGGGAGTTACGAGCAGTACTTC. Its translation reads: CASSFSGTGSYEQYF.